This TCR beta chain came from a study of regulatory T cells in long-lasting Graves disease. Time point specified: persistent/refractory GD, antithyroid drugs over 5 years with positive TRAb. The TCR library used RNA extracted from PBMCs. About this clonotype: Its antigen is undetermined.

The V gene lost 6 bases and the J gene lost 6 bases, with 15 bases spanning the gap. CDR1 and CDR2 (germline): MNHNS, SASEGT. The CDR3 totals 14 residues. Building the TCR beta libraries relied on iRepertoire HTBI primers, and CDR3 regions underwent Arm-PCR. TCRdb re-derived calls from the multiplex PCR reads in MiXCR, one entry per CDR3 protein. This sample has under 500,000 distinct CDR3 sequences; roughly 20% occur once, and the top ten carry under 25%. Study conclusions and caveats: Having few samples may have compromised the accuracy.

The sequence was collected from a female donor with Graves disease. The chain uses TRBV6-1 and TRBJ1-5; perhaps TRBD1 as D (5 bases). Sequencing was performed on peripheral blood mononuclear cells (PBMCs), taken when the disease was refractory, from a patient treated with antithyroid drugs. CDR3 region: CASRTDGGAQPQHF. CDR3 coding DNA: TGTGCCAGCAGAACGGACGGGGGAGCTCAGCCCCAGCATTTT.